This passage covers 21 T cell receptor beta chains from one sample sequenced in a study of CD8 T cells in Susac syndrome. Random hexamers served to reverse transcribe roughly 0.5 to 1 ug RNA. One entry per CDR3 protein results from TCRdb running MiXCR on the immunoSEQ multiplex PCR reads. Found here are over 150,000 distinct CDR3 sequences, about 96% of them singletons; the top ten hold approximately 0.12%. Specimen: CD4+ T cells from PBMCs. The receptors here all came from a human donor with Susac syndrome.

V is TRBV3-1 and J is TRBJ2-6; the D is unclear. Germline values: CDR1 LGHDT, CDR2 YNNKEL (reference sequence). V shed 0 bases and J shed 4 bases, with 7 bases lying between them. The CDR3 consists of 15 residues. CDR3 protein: CASSQDPSGANVLTF. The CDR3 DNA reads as TGTGCCAGCAGCCAAGATCCCTCAGGGGCCAACGTCCTGACTTTC.

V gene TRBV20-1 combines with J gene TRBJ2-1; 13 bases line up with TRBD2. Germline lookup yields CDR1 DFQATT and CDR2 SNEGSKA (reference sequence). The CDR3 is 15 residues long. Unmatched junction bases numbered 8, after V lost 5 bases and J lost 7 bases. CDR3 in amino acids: CSARTSGRASNEQFF. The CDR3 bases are TGCAGTGCTCGAACTAGCGGGAGGGCCTCGAATGAGCAGTTCTTC.

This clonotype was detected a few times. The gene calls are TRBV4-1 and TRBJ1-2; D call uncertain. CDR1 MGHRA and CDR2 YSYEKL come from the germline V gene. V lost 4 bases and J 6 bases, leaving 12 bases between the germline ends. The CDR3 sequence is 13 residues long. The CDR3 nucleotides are TGCGCCAGCAGCCCCCGCCGCAAGGATGGCTACACCTTC. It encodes CASSPRRKDGYTF.

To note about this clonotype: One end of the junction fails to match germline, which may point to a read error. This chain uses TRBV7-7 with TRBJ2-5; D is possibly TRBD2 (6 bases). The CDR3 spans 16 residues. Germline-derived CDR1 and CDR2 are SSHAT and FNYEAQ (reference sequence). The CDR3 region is CASSLGRGRSMETQYF. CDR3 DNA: TGTGCTAGCAGCTTAGGGCGGGGAAGGTCCATGGAGACCCAGTACTTC.

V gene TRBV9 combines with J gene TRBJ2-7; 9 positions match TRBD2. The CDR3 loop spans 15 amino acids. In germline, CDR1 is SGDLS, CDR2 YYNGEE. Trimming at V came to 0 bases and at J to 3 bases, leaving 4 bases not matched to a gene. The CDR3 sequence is CASSVGGSGSYEQYF. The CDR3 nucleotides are TGTGCCAGCAGCGTAGGGGGTAGCGGGAGCTACGAGCAGTACTTC.

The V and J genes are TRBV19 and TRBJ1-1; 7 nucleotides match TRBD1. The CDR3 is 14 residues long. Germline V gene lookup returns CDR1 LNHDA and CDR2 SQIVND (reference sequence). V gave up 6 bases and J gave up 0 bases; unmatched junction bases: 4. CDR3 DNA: TGTGCCAGTAGATGGGGACAGCTGAACACTGAAGCTTTCTTT. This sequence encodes CASRWGQLNTEAFF.

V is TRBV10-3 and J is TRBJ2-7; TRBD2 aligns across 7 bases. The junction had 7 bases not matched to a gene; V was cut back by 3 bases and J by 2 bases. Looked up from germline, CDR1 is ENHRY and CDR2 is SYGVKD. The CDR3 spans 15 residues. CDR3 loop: CAISDRGSDAYEQYF. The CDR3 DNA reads TGTGCCATCAGTGATCGCGGGAGCGACGCCTACGAGCAGTACTTC.

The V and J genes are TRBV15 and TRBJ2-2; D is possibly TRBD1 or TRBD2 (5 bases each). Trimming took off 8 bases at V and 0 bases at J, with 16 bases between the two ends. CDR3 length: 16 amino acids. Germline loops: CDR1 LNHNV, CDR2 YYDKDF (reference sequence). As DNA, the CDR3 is TGTGCCACCCCGTCGCCGGGGCGGGCGAACACCGGGGAGCTGTTTTTT. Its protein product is CATPSPGRANTGELFF.

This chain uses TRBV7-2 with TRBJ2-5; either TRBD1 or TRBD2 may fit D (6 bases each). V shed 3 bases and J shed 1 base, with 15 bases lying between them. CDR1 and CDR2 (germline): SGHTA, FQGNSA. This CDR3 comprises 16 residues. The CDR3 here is CASSFSGRGGQETQYF. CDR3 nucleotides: TGTGCCAGCAGCTTTTCAGGCAGGGGAGGCCAAGAGACCCAGTACTTC.

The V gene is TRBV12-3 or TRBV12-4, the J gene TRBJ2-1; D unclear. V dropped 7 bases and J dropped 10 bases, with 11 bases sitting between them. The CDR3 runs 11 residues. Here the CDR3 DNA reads TGTGCCAGCACCCTGGGAAAAGAGCAGTTCTTC. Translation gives CASTLGKEQFF.

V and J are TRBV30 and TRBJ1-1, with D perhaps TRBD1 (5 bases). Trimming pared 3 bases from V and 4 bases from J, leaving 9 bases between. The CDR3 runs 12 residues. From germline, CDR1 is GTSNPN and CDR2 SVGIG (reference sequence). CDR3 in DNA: TGTGCCTGGAGAAGGGGAGGCACTGAAGCTTTCTTT. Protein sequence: CAWRRGGTEAFF.

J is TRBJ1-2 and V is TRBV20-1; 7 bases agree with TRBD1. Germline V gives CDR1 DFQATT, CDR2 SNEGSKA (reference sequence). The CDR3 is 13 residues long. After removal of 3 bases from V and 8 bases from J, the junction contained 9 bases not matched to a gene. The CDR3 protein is CSARETGIGGYTF. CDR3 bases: TGCAGTGCTAGGGAGACAGGGATTGGCGGCTACACCTTC.

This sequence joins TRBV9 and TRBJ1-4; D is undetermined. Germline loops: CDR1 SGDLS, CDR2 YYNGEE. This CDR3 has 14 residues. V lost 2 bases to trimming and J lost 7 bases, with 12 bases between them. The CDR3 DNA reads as TGTGCCAGCAGCGTCCCGGGGTGGAGTGAAAAACTGTTTTTT. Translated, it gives CASSVPGWSEKLFF. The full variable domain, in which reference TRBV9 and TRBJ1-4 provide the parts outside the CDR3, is DSGVTQTPKHLITATGQRVTLRCSPRSGDLSVYWYQQSLDQGLQFLIQYYNGEERAKGNILERFSAQQFPDLHSELNLSSLELGDSALYFCASSVPGWSEKLFFGSGTQLSVL.

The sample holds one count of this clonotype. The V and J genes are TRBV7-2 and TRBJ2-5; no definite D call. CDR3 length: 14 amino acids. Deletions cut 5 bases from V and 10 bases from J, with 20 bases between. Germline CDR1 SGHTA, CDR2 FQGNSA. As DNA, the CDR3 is TGTGCCAGCAGCCCGGCAGTGCAGGCGGTCGGCCAGTACTTC. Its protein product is CASSPAVQAVGQYF.

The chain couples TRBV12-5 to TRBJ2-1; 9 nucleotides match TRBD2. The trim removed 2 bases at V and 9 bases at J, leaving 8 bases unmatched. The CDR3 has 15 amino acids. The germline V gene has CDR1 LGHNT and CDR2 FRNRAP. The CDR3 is CASGLSFSGRSEQFF. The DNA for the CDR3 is TGTGCTAGTGGTTTGTCCTTTAGCGGGAGATCTGAGCAGTTCTTC.

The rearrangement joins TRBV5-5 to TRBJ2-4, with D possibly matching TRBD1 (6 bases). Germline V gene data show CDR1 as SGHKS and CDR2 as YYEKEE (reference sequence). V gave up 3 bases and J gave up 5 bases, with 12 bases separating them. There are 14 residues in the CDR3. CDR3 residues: CASSYLRTENIQYF. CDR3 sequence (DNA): TGTGCCAGCAGCTACCTGAGGACAGAAAACATTCAGTACTTC.

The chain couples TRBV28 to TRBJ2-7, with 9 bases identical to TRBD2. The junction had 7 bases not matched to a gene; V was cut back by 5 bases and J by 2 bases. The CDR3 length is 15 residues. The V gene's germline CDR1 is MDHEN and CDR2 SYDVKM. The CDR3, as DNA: TGTGCCAGCAGTGCTAGCGGGATGCTCCCCTACGAGCAGTACTTC. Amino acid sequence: CASSASGMLPYEQYF.

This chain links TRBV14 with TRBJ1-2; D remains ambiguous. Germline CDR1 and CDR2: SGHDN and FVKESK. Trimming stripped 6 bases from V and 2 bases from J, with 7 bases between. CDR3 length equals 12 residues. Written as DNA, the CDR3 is TGTGCCAGCAGGGGTGACAACTATGGCTACACCTTC. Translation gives CASRGDNYGYTF.

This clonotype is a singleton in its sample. The chain's CDR3 is CASSYRDPQPQHF. The DNA of the CDR3 is TGTGCCAGCAGCTACAGGGATCCCCAGCCCCAGCATTTT. V gene TRBV6-2 or TRBV6-3 combines with J gene TRBJ1-5; D might be TRBD1 (6 bases). The CDR3 extends over 13 amino acids. The V gene's germline CDR1 is MNHEY and CDR2 SVGEGT. V was cut by 6 bases and J by 7 bases, with 13 bases left in between.

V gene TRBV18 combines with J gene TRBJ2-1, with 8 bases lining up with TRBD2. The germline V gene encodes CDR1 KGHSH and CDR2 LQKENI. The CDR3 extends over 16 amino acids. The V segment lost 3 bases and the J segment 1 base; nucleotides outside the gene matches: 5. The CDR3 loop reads CASSPRGGSSYNEQFF. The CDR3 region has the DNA TGTGCCAGCTCACCCCGGGGGGGCAGTTCCTACAATGAGCAGTTCTTC.

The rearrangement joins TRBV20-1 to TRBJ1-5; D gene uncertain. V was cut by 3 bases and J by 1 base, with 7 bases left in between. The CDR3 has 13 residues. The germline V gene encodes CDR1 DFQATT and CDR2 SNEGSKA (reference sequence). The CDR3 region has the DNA TGCAGTGCTAGTAGCGAGAGCAATCAGCCCCAGCATTTT. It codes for CSASSESNQPQHF.